The 4 T cell receptor beta chains below all came from one sample that was sequenced in a study of T cell repertoires in cytomegalovirus infection. A single record per CDR3 protein comes from TCRdb applying MiXCR to the reads. The sample records hundreds of thousands of distinct CDR3 sequences, roughly a quarter being singletons. The specimen was CD8+ T cells from PBMCs. The receptors come from a human donor in good health (CMV status not recorded). Some clones in this sample may be carry-over from other donors' samples.

V is TRBV7-4 and J is TRBJ1-1, with a tentative D call TRBD1 (5 bases). Germline V gene data show CDR1 as SGHVT and CDR2 as SQSDAQ. This CDR3 contains 21 residues. V was cut by 4 bases and J by 7 bases, with 37 bases left in between. The CDR3: CASSSRVSDDYLGNTAGEAFF. The CDR3, as DNA: TGTGCCAGCAGCTCCAGGGTGAGCGACGACTACCTGGGGAACACTGCGGGTGAAGCTTTCTTT.

The rearrangement uses TRBV27 and TRBJ2-5; D not certain. V lost 3 bases, J lost 3 bases, and 8 bases lay in between. The CDR3 contains 13 residues. Germline V gives CDR1 MNHEY, CDR2 SMNVEV (reference sequence). DNA of the CDR3: TGTGCCAGCAGTTTGGCCACCAAAGAGACCCAGTACTTC. Its protein product is CASSLATKETQYF.

This clonotype was counted ten times or more. This chain uses TRBV7-8 with TRBJ1-2; D is undetermined. Germline V CDR1 and CDR2: SGHVS, FQNEAQ. The CDR3 extends over 14 amino acids. Trimming removed 1 base from V and 5 bases from J, with 11 bases in between. CDR3 nucleotide sequence: TGTGCCAGCAGCTTAGAGGCGGGATCTTATGGCTACACCTTC. It encodes CASSLEAGSYGYTF.

For the CDR3, the DNA is TGTGCCAGCAGTCCGGCGGGACAGACTCCCGGCTACACCTTC. Translation: CASSPAGQTPGYTF. The chain links TRBV28 to TRBJ1-2, with 7 bases identical to TRBD1. From germline, CDR1 is MDHEN and CDR2 SYDVKM. CDR3 length: 14 residues. V was clipped by 5 bases and J by 8 bases; unmatched bases: 11.